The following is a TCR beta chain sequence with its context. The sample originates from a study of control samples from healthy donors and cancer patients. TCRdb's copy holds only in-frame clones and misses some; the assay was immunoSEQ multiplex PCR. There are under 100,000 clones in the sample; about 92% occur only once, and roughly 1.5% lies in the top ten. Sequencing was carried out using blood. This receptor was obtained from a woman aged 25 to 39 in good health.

DNA of the CDR3: TGTGCCAGCAGCTTCGGCAGGGCGAACACCGGGGAGCTGTTTTTT. Translation: CASSFGRANTGELFF. This chain links TRBV7-9 with TRBJ2-2, with D perhaps matching TRBD1 (5 bases). V lost 3 bases and J 0 bases, leaving 8 bases between the germline ends. The germline V gene has CDR1 SEHNR and CDR2 FQNEAQ (reference sequence). The CDR3 extends over 15 amino acids. Looking up the rest from reference TRBV7-9 and TRBJ2-2 gives the full variable domain: DTGVSQNPRHKITKRGQNVTFRCDPISEHNRLYWYRQTLGQGPEFLTYFQNEAQLEKSRLLSDRFSAERPKGSFSTLEIQRTEQGDSAMYLCASSFGRANTGELFFGEGSRLTVL.